The 7 T cell receptor beta chains in this list originate from one sample, sequenced in a study of CD8+ T cells in alopecia areata. Sequencing relied on a cDNA template that was reverse transcribed from extracted RNA. Here immunoSEQ multiplex PCR was the method, and the copy in TCRdb shows in-frame clones only, minus some. The table shows roughly 170,000 clones, with about 60% occurring only once. Indicated treatment: oral pan-JAK inhibitor, 5-10 mg twice daily. The starting material was CD8+ T cells sorted from blood, obtained at week 24, from a patient treated with tofacitinib. These receptors all stem from a human donor with alopecia areata.

The chain uses TRBV7-9 and TRBJ2-7; D is possibly TRBD1 or TRBD2 (5 bases each). This CDR3 has 14 residues. Germline V gene lookup returns CDR1 SEHNR and CDR2 FQNEAQ (reference sequence). V was shortened by 3 bases and J by 2 bases, with 11 bases between the two germline ends. The CDR3 DNA reads as TGTGCCAGCAGCTTGGGACCAGACCCCTACGAGCAGTACTTC. Amino acid sequence: CASSLGPDPYEQYF.

The chain joins TRBV5-4 to TRBJ2-5, with 15 bases lining up with TRBD2. Germline V gives CDR1 SGHNT, CDR2 YYREEE (reference sequence). The CDR3 is 18 residues long. V lost 3 bases to trimming and J lost 5 bases; unmatched junction nucleotides: 11. The CDR3 sequence is CASSSGTSGGIGWETQYF. The CDR3 DNA follows: TGTGCCAGCAGCTCCGGGACTAGCGGGGGGATCGGGTGGGAGACCCAGTACTTC.

V and J are TRBV27 and TRBJ1-6; 7 bases match TRBD1. With V trimmed by 8 bases and J by 10 bases, 11 bases remained unmatched. The germline V gene encodes CDR1 MNHEY and CDR2 SMNVEV (reference sequence). The CDR3 is 14 residues long. The CDR3 loop is CASRGDRVVSPLHF. CDR3 nucleotides: TGTGCCAGCCGTGGAGACAGGGTAGTATCACCCCTCCACTTT.

The chain joins TRBV7-9 to TRBJ2-4; D might be TRBD1 (6 bases). The CDR3 length is 16 residues. CDR1 is SEHNR, CDR2 FQNEAQ, per germline (reference sequence). Trimming removed 6 bases at V and 1 base at J, with 16 bases between. The DNA for the CDR3 is TGTGCCAGCAGTTCGTCTGAAACAGGGGCCAAAAACATTCAGTACTTC. Protein: CASSSSETGAKNIQYF.

V is TRBV2 and J is TRBJ1-2, with 9 bases aligning to TRBD1. There are 14 residues in the CDR3. V shed 5 bases and J 8 bases; nucleotides not matched to a gene: 9. Germline V CDR1 and CDR2: SNHLY, FYNNEI. CDR3 region: CASSSSGTGQGYTF. The CDR3 DNA reads as TGTGCCAGCAGTAGTTCCGGGACAGGGCAGGGCTACACCTTC.

With regard to this clone: A read error may account for a junction end that differs from germline. This sequence joins TRBV11-2 and TRBJ2-5, with 7 nucleotides matching TRBD1. Germline CDR1 reads SGHAT; CDR2 reads FQNNGV. This CDR3 is 15 amino acids long. CDR3 loop: CASRLGGLGSETQYF. The CDR3, as DNA: TGTGCCAGCAGATTAGGGGGCTTGGGGTCGGAGACCCAGTACTTC.

This clone was recorded only once. Germline and junction disagree at one end, which may indicate a read error. The J gene is TRBJ2-1, the V gene TRBV7-9; D tentatively reads TRBD1 or TRBD2 (5 bases each). This CDR3 region has 10 residues. Germline V gene data show CDR1 as SEHNR and CDR2 as FQNEAQ (reference sequence). The CDR3 spells CASSQGTELF. CDR3 DNA: TGTGCCAGCAGCCAAGGGACCGAACTCTTC.